Shown below are 7 T cell receptor beta chains from a single sample sequenced in a study of STAT3 mutations in large granular lymphocyte leukemia. Their recognized antigens are unknown. Study outcomes and limitations: In T-cell large granular lymphocyte leukemia, about half of patients showed multiple immunodominant subclonotypes.

Measured with immunoSEQ multiplex PCR; TCRdb has only the in-frame clones, and not every one. The repertoire holds tens of thousands of clones, with about 94% as singletons. The sequenced sample was peripheral blood mononuclear cells. The origin of the receptors is a man aged 35 to 55 with T-cell large granular lymphocyte leukemia. Some clones in this sample may be carry-over from other donors' samples.

The chain recombines TRBV4-2 with TRBJ1-5; D not certain. V lost 0 bases and J 1 base, leaving 4 bases between the germline ends. CDR3 length equals 14 residues. Germline assignment: CDR1 LGHNA and CDR2 YNFKEQ. The CDR3 DNA reads TGTGCCAGCAGCCAAGAAGACAGCAATCAGCCCCAGCATTTT. Translated, it gives CASSQEDSNQPQHF.

This clone has only one observation. In DNA, the CDR3 is TGTGCCAGCAGGGATAGTGGGGGGCTGGGTCGCTATGGCTACACCTTC. Its translation is CASRDSGGLGRYGYTF. This chain connects TRBV6-6 to TRBJ1-2; tentatively, D is TRBD1 (6 bases). This CDR3 is built from 16 residues. The V and J ends lost 6 bases and 4 bases respectively, with 21 bases between them. CDR1 and CDR2 (germline): MNHNY, SVGAGI (reference sequence).

The rearrangement joins TRBV14 to TRBJ1-3; D not certain. The CDR3 is 15 amino acids. Germline V gene sequence: CDR1 SGHDN, CDR2 FVKESK. V lost 0 bases, J lost 0 bases, and 6 bases lay in between. The CDR3 DNA sequence: TGTGCCAGCAGCCAAGATCGATTCTCTGGAAACACCATATATTTT. It specifies CASSQDRFSGNTIYF.

V usage is TRBV18 and J usage is TRBJ1-2; D remains ambiguous. Between the trimmed V and J ends, which lost 3 bases and 8 bases, there was a span of 13 bases. Germline CDR1 KGHSH, CDR2 LQKENI. This CDR3 region has 13 residues. The CDR3 coding sequence is TGTGCCAGCTCACCCGACGGCCTCAGGGGCTACACCTTC. This encodes CASSPDGLRGYTF.

This clone was observed a handful of times. Written as DNA, the CDR3 is TGTGCCAGCAGCTTAACCGGGGCGCAATATGGCTACACCTTC. Its protein product is CASSLTGAQYGYTF. The chain is built from TRBV7-2 and TRBJ1-2; possibly TRBD1 for D (5 bases). The CDR3 sequence is 14 residues long. The germline CDR1 and CDR2 sequences are SGHTA and FQGNSA. V was clipped by 2 bases and J by 5 bases, with 12 bases between them.

This chain joins TRBV29-1 and TRBJ2-3, with D perhaps TRBD1 or TRBD2 (5 bases each). Germline lookup yields CDR1 SQVTM and CDR2 ANQGSEA. Deletions cut 2 bases from V and 0 bases from J, with 6 bases between. The CDR3 length is 13 residues. The CDR3 reads CSVEWGSTDTQYF. The CDR3 DNA sequence: TGCAGCGTTGAATGGGGGAGCACAGATACGCAGTATTTT.

The chain joins TRBV7-3 to TRBJ2-2; 8 positions agree with TRBD2. V was clipped by 5 bases and J by 4 bases; unmatched bases: 6. The CDR3 is made up of 15 amino acids. Germline CDR1 reads SGHTA; CDR2 reads FQGTGA. The CDR3 nucleotides are TGTGCCAGCAGCGCAGCTCGGGGGGGCACCGGGGAGCTGTTTTTT. Translated: CASSAARGGTGELFF.